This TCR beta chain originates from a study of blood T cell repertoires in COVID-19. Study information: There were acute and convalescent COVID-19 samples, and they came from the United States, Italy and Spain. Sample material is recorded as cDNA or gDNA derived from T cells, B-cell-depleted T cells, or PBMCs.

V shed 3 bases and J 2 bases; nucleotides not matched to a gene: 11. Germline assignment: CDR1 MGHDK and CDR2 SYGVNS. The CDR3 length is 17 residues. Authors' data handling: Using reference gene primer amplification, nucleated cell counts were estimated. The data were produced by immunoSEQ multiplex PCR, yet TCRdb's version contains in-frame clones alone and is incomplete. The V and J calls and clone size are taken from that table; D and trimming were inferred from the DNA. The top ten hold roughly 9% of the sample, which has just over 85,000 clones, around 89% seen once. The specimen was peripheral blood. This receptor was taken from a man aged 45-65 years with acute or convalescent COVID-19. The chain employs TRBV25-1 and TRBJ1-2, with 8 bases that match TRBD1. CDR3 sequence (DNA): TGTGCCAGCAGTGACCCCAGGACAGGGAATAGGAACTATGGCTACACCTTC. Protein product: CASSDPRTGNRNYGYTF.